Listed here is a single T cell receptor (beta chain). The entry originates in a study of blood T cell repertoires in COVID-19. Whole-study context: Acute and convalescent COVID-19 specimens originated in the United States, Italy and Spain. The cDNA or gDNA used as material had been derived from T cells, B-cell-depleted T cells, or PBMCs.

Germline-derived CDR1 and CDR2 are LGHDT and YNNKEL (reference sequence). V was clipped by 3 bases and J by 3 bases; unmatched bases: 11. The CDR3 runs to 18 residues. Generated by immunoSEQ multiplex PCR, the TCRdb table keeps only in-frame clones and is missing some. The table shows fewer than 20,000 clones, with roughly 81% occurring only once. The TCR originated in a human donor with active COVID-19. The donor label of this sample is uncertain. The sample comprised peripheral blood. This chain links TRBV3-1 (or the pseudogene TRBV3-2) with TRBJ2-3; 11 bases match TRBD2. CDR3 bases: TGTGCCAGCAGCCATCTAGCGGGAGGTATTACGTGGACAGATACGCAGTATTTT. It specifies CASSHLAGGITWTDTQYF.